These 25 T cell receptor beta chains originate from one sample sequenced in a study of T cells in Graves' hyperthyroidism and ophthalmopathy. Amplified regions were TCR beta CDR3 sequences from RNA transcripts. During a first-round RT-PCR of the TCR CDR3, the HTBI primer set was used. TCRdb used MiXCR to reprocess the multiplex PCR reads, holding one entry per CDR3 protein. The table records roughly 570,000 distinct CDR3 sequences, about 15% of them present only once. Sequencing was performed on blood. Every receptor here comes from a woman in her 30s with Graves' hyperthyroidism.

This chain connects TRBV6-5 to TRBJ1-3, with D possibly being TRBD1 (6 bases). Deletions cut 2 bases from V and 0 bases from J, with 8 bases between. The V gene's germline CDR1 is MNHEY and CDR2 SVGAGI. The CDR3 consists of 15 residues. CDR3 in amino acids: CASSYGQSSGNTIYF. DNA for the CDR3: TGTGCCAGCAGTTACGGACAGTCCTCTGGAAACACCATATATTTT.

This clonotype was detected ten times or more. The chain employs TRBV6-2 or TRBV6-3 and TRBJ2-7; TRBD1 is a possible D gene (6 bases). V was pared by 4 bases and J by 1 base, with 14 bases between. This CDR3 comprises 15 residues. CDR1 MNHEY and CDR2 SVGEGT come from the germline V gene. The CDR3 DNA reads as TGTGCCAGCAGTTTGGACAGTCAAAGGTCCTACGAGCAGTACTTC. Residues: CASSLDSQRSYEQYF.

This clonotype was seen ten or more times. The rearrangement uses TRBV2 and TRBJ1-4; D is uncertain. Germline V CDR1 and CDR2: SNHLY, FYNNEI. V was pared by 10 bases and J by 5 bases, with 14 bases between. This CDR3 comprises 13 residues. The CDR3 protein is CATQDRRNEKLFF. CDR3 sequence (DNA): TGTGCCACCCAGGACCGCAGAAATGAAAAACTGTTTTTT.

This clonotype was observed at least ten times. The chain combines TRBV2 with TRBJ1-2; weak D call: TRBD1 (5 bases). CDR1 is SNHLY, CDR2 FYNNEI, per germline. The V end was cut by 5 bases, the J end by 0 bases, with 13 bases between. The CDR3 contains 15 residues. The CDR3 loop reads CASSRDRYANYGYTF. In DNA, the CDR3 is TGTGCCAGCAGTCGGGACCGCTACGCTAACTATGGCTACACCTTC.

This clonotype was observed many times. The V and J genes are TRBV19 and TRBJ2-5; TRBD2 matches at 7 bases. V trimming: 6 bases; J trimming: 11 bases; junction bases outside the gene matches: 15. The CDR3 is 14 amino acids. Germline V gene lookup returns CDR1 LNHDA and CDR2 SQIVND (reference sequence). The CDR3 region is CASSTLGGSGSQYF. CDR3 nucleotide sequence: TGTGCCAGTAGCACCCTGGGGGGGAGCGGCTCTCAGTACTTC.

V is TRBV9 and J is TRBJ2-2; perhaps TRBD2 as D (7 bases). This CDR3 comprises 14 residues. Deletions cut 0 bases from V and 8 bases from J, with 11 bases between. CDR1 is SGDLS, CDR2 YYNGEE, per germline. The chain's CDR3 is CASSVVSGTGELFF. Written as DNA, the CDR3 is TGTGCCAGCAGCGTAGTCAGCGGGACAGGGGAGCTGTTTTTT.

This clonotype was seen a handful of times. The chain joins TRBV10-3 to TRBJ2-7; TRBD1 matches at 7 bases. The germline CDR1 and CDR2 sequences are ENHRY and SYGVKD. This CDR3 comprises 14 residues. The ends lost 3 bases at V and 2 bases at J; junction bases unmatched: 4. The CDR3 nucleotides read TGTGCCATCAGTGAAACAGGGGAACCCTACGAGCAGTACTTC. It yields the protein CAISETGEPYEQYF.

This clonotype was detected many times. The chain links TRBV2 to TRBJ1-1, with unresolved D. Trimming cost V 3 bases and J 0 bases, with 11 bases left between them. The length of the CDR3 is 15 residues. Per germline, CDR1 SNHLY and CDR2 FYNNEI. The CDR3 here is CASSDRTGLNTEAFF. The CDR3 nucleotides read TGTGCCAGCAGTGACAGGACGGGGTTGAACACTGAAGCTTTCTTT.

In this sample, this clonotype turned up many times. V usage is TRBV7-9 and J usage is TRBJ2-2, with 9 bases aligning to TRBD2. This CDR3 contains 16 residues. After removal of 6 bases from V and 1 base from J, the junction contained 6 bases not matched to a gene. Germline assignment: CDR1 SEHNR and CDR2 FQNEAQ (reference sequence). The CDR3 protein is CASSSLTSGNTGELFF. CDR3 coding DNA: TGTGCCAGCAGTTCACTGACTAGCGGGAACACCGGGGAGCTGTTTTTT.

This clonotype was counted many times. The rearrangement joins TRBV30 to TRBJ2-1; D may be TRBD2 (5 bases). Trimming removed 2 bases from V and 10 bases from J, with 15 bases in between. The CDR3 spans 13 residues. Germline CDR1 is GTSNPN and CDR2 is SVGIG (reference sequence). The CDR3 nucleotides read TGTGCCTGGAGTAAGCGGATTTCGGGCGAGCAGTTCTTC. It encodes CAWSKRISGEQFF. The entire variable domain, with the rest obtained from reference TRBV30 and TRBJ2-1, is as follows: SQTIHQWPATLVQPVGSPLSLECTVEGTSNPNLYWYRQAAGRGLQLLFYSVGIGQISSEVPQNLSASRPQDRQFILSSKKLLLSDSGFYLCAWSKRISGEQFFGPGTRLTVL.

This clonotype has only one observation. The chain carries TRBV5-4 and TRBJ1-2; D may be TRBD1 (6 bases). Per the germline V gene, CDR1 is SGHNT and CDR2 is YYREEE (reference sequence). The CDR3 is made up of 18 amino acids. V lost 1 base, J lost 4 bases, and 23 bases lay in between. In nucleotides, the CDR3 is TGTGCCAGCAGCTTGTGGGGGGCTGGGGCTGGAGGGGCCTATGGCTACACCTTC. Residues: CASSLWGAGAGGAYGYTF. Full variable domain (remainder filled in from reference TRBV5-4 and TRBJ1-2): ETGVTQSPTHLIKTRGQQVTLRCSSQSGHNTVSWYQQALGQGPQFIFQYYREEENGRGNFPPRFSGLQFPNYSSELNVNALELDDSALYLCASSLWGAGAGGAYGYTFGSGTRLTVV.

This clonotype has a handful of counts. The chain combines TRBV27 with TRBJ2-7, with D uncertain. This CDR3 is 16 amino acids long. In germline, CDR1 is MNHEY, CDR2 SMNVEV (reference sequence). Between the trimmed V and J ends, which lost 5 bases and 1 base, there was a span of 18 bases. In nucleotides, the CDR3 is TGTGCCAGCAGTGTCGTTTACCCCCTACGGTCCTACGAGCAGTACTTC. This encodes CASSVVYPLRSYEQYF.

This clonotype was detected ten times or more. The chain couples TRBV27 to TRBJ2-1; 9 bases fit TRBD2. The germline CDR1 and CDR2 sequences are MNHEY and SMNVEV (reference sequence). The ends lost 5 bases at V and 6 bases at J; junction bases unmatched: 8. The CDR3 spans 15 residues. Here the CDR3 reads CASSDQLAGLNEQFF. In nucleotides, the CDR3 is TGTGCCAGCAGTGATCAACTAGCGGGCCTCAATGAGCAGTTCTTC.

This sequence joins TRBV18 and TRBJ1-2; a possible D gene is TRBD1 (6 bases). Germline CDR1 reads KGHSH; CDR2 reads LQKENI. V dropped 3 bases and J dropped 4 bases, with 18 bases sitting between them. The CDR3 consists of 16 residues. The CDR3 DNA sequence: TGTGCCAGCTCACCTAACCCGCACAGGGACTTCTATGGCTACACCTTC. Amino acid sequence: CASSPNPHRDFYGYTF.

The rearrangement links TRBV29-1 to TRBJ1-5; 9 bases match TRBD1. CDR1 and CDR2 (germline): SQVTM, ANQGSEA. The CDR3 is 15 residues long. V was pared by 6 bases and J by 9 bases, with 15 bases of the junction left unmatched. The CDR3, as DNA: TGCAGCGTGGGGGACAGGGAGAGACCCGACCGGCCCCAGCATTTT. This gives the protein CSVGDRERPDRPQHF.

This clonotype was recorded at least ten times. As DNA, the CDR3 is TGTGCCAGCAGCCAAGCCGGGACTAGCGGCAACGAGCAGTACTTC. It yields the protein CASSQAGTSGNEQYF. The chain couples TRBV12-3 or TRBV12-4 to TRBJ2-7, with TRBD2 matching 11 bases. Trimming removed 6 bases from V and 5 bases from J; junction bases left unmatched: 9. The CDR3 runs to 15 residues.

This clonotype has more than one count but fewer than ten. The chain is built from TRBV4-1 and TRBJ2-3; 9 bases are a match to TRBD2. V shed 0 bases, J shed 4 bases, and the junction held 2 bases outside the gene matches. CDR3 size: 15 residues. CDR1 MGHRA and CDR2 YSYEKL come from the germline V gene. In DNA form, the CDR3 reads TGCGCCAGCAGCCAAGATAGCGGGAGTGCAGATACGCAGTATTTT. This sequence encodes CASSQDSGSADTQYF.

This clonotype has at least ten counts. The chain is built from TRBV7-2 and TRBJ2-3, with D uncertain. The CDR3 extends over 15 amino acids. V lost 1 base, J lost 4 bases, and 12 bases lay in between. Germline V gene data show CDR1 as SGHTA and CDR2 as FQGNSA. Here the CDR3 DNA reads TGTGCCAGCAGCTTAGATTGGAGTAGGTCAGATACGCAGTATTTT. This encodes CASSLDWSRSDTQYF.

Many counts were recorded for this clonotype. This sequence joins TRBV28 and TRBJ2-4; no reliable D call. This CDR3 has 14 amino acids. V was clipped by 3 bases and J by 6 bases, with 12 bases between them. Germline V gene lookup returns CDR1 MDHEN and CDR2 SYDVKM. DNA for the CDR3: TGTGCCAGCAGTTTCTCTTTGGACGGAAACATTCAGTACTTC. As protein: CASSFSLDGNIQYF.

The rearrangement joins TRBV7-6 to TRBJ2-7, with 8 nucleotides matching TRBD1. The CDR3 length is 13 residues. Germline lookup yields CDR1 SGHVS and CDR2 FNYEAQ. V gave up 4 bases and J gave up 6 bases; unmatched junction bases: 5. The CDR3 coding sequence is TGTGCCAGCAGCTCCCAGGGGGCGGGCGAGCAGTACTTC. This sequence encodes CASSSQGAGEQYF. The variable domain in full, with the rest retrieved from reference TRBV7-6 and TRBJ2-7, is GAGVSQSPRYKVTKRGQDVALRCDPISGHVSLYWYRQALGQGPEFLTYFNYEAQQDKSGLPNDRFSAERPEGSISTLTIQRTEQRDSAMYRCASSSQGAGEQYFGPGTRLTVT.

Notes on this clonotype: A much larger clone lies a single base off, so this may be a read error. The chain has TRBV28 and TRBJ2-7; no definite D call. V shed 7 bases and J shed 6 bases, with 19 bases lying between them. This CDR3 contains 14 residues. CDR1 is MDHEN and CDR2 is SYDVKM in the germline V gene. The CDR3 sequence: CASMQNIPAREQYF. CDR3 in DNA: TGTGCCAGCATGCAGAACATCCCCGCTCGCGAGCAGTACTTC.

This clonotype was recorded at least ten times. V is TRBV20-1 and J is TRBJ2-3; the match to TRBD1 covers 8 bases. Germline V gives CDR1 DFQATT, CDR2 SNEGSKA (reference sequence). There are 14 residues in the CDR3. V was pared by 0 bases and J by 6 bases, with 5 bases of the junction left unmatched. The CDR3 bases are TGCAGTGCTAGAGATGGGACAGGAGGGGATACGCAGTATTTT. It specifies CSARDGTGGDTQYF.

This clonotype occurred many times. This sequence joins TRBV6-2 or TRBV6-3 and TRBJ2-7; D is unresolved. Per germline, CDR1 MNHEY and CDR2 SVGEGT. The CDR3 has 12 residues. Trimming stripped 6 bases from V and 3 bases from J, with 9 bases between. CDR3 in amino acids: CASRSVDYEQYF. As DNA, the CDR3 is TGTGCCAGCAGGAGTGTGGACTACGAGCAGTACTTC.

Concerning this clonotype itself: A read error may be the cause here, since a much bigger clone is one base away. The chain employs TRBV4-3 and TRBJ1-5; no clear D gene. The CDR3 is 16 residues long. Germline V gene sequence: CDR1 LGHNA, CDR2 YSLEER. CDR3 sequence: CTSSQGGSSSNQPQHF. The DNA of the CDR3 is TGCACCAGCAGCCAAGGTGGCAGTTCCAGCAATCAGCCCCAGCATTTT.

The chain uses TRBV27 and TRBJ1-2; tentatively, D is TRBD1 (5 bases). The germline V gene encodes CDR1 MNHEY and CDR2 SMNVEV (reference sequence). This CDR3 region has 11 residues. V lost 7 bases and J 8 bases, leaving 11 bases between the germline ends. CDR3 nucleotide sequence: TGTGCCAGCAAAGACTACAGGGGCTACACCTTC. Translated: CASKDYRGYTF.